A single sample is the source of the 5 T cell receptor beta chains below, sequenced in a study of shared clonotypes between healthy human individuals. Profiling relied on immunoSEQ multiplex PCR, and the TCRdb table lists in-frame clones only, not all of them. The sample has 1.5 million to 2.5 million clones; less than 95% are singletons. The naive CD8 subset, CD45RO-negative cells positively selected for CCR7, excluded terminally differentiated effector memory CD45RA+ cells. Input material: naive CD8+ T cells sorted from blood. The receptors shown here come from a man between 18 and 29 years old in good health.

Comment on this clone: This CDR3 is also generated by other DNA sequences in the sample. The CDR3 loop reads CASSQRQGDTYEQYF. The CDR3 nucleotides read TGCGCCAGCAGCCAGCGACAGGGGGACACCTACGAGCAGTACTTC. The chain combines TRBV4-1 with TRBJ2-7; 9 nucleotides line up with TRBD1. Trimming at V came to 3 bases and at J to 2 bases, leaving 5 bases not matched to a gene. CDR1 and CDR2 (germline): MGHRA, YSYEKL. This CDR3 spans 15 amino acids.

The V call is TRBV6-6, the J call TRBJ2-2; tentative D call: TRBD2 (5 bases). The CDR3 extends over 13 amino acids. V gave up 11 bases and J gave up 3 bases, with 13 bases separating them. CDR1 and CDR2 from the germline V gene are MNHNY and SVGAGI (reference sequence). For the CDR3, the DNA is TGTGCCCTAAGGAAGGGAGACACCGGGGAGCTGTTTTTT. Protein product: CALRKGDTGELFF.

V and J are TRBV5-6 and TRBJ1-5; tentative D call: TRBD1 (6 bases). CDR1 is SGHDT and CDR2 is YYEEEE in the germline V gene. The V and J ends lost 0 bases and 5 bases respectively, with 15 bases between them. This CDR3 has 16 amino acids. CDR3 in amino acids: CASSLVQDSAYQPQHF. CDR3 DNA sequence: TGTGCCAGCAGCTTGGTCCAGGACAGTGCTTATCAGCCCCAGCATTTT.

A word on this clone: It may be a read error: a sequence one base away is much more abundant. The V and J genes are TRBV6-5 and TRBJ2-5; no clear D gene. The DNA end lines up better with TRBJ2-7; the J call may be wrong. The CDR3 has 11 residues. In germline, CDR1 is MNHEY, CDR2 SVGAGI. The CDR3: CASSASYEQYF. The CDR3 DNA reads TGTGCCAGCAGCGCCTCCTACGAGCAGTACTTC.

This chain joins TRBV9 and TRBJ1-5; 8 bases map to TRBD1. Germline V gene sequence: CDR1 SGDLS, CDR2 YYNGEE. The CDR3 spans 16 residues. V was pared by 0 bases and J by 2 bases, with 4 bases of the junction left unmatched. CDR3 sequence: CASSVGAGGGNQPQHF. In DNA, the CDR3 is TGTGCCAGCAGCGTAGGGGCAGGGGGCGGCAATCAGCCCCAGCATTTT.